One sample yielded the 30 T cell receptor beta chains listed below, sequenced in a study of T cell responses to AZD1222 COVID-19 vaccine. TCRdb's copy holds only in-frame clones and misses some; the assay was immunoSEQ multiplex PCR. Of some 140,000 clones in the sample, 80% to 90% were seen once. The sequenced sample was peripheral blood, obtained on day 0 of AZD1222 vaccination. The receptor source for this set is an adult in good health.

The rearrangement links TRBV6-2 or TRBV6-3 to TRBJ1-1; no definite D call. Germline V CDR1 and CDR2: MNHEY, SVGEGT. V dropped 6 bases and J dropped 0 bases, with 14 bases sitting between them. CDR3 size: 15 residues. The CDR3 is CASSQLGVMNTEAFF. In DNA form, the CDR3 reads TGTGCCAGCAGCCAACTTGGGGTCATGAACACTGAAGCTTTCTTT.

This chain links TRBV30 with TRBJ1-2; no reliable D call. Germline values: CDR1 GTSNPN, CDR2 SVGIG (reference sequence). The CDR3 consists of 11 residues. V gave up 0 bases and J gave up 10 bases, with 9 bases separating them. CDR3 region: CAWSVFQHYTF. In nucleotides, the CDR3 is TGTGCCTGGAGTGTGTTTCAGCACTACACCTTC.

V usage is TRBV6-5 and J usage is TRBJ2-7, with TRBD2 matching over 10 bases. CDR3 size: 14 residues. V lost 6 bases, J lost 5 bases, and 7 bases stayed unmatched. Germline values: CDR1 MNHEY, CDR2 SVGAGI. The CDR3 DNA is TGTGCCAGCAGCCTCCAAGCGGGAGGGCACGAGCAGTACTTC. Its translation is CASSLQAGGHEQYF.

The chain couples TRBV6-4 to TRBJ1-1; no definite D call. V lost 2 bases to trimming and J lost 5 bases, with 12 bases between them. Germline V gene data show CDR1 as MRHNA and CDR2 as SNTAGT. The CDR3 is 14 residues long. The DNA for the CDR3 is TGTGCCAGCAGTGACGGTGGCCCCGGAACTGAAGCTTTCTTT. Translated, it gives CASSDGGPGTEAFF.

This clone is a singleton in its sample. V is TRBV5-5 and J is TRBJ1-2; weak D call: TRBD1 (5 bases). Deletions cut 2 bases from V and 4 bases from J, with 15 bases between. The length of the CDR3 is 15 residues. CDR1 and CDR2 from the germline V gene are SGHKS and YYEKEE (reference sequence). The CDR3 DNA reads TGTGCCAGCAGCTTTGATCCGACAGACATCTATGGCTACACCTTC. This encodes CASSFDPTDIYGYTF.

The CDR3 bases are TGTGCCACCCGGGACACATCAAACTATGGCTACACCTTC. Protein: CATRDTSNYGYTF. V and J are TRBV19 and TRBJ1-2, with D possibly TRBD1 on 6 matching bases. This CDR3 has 13 residues. Trimming left V 10 bases short and J 2 bases short, with 14 bases between. Germline lookup yields CDR1 LNHDA and CDR2 SQIVND (reference sequence).

J is TRBJ1-1 and V is TRBV19; D is unresolved. V was trimmed by 6 bases and J by 2 bases, leaving 16 bases between them. Germline assignment: CDR1 LNHDA and CDR2 SQIVND (reference sequence). This CDR3 has 15 residues. The CDR3 here is CASRPPDLQNTEAFF. The CDR3, as DNA: TGTGCCAGTAGACCCCCGGACCTACAAAACACTGAAGCTTTCTTT.

V is TRBV6-5 and J is TRBJ2-7; D ambiguous. The germline V gene has CDR1 MNHEY and CDR2 SVGAGI. There are 13 residues in the CDR3. V lost 0 bases to trimming and J lost 5 bases, with 8 bases between them. CDR3 sequence reads: CASSYSTVDEQYF. The CDR3 DNA reads TGTGCCAGCAGTTACTCGACGGTGGACGAGCAGTACTTC.

The chain carries TRBV6-4 and TRBJ2-3, with 7 bases matching TRBD1. The CDR3 covers 17 residues. Germline assignment: CDR1 MRHNA and CDR2 SNTAGT. With 4 bases clipped from V and 2 bases from J, the junction kept 12 bases outside the gene matches. The CDR3 bases are TGTGCCAGCAGTGCCTACCAGGGACAGACTCTCACAGATACGCAGTATTTT. It encodes CASSAYQGQTLTDTQYF.

The gene calls are TRBV5-1 and TRBJ2-1; D is unresolved. Germline-derived CDR1 and CDR2 are SGHRS and YFSETQ. Between the trimmed V and J ends, which lost 0 bases and 8 bases, there was a span of 15 bases. The CDR3 runs to 15 residues. CDR3: CASSLARTDTHEQFF. The CDR3 bases are TGCGCCAGCAGCTTGGCCAGAACAGACACCCATGAGCAGTTCTTC.

CDR3 residues: CASSPGELRTIYNSPLHF. CDR3 in DNA: TGCGCCAGCAGCCCGGGAGAACTGCGAACGATTTATAATTCACCCCTCCACTTT. The genes are TRBV4-1 and TRBJ1-6; unclear D gene. Germline V CDR1 and CDR2: MGHRA, YSYEKL. The CDR3 length is 18 residues. Trimming cost V 4 bases and J 4 bases, with 20 bases left between them.

The V gene is TRBV7-6, the J gene TRBJ1-1; D is uncertain. CDR3 length equals 13 residues. V lost 2 bases and J lost 4, with 8 bases in between. Germline values: CDR1 SGHVS, CDR2 FNYEAQ. CDR3 sequence reads: CASSLNSGTEAFF. The CDR3 coding sequence is TGTGCCAGCAGCTTAAACAGTGGCACTGAAGCTTTCTTT.

J is TRBJ2-3 and V is TRBV3-1 (or the pseudogene TRBV3-2); no reliable D call. This CDR3 is built from 14 residues. Trimming took 3 bases from V and 0 from J, leaving 7 bases between them. The germline gives CDR1 LGHDT, CDR2 YNNKEL (reference sequence). The CDR3 reads CASSHSSSTDTQYF. In DNA, the CDR3 is TGTGCCAGCAGCCATAGTTCAAGCACAGATACGCAGTATTTT.

The chain has TRBV7-3 and TRBJ2-2; 7 positions match TRBD1. Germline CDR1 SGHTA, CDR2 FQGTGA. With V trimmed by 6 bases and J by 2 bases, 9 bases remained unmatched. The CDR3 runs to 16 residues. For the CDR3, the DNA is TGTGCCAGCAGTTACACCGGGACAGTCAACACCGGGGAGCTGTTTTTT. This codes for CASSYTGTVNTGELFF.

This clone was counted once. The rearrangement links TRBV28 to TRBJ1-1; D call uncertain. The germline V and J ends were trimmed by 4 bases and 3 bases, with 12 bases remaining between them. The CDR3 extends over 14 amino acids. Germline CDR1 and CDR2: MDHEN and SYDVKM. CDR3 protein: CASSSPQIYTEAFF. CDR3 coding DNA: TGTGCCAGCAGTTCCCCCCAGATCTACACTGAAGCTTTCTTT.

The gene calls are TRBV3-1 (or the pseudogene TRBV3-2) and TRBJ1-1; D is unclear. The CDR3 is 14 residues long. V was trimmed by 4 bases and J by 7 bases, leaving 16 bases between them. Germline CDR1 and CDR2: LGHDT and YNNKEL (reference sequence). The CDR3 here is CASSPNRALLEAFF. The CDR3 DNA follows: TGTGCCAGCAGCCCCAACAGAGCGTTGCTTGAAGCTTTCTTT.

The chain is built from TRBV4-1 and TRBJ1-6; D is ambiguous. CDR3 length: 14 amino acids. Trimming cost V 4 bases and J 4 bases, with 8 bases left between them. CDR1 MGHRA and CDR2 YSYEKL come from the germline V gene. The CDR3 DNA is TGCGCCAGCAGCCCCGAAGGGTATAATTCACCCCTCCACTTT. Encoded protein: CASSPEGYNSPLHF.

The chain has TRBV5-1 and TRBJ1-1; tentatively, D is TRBD1 (6 bases). Germline V gene lookup returns CDR1 SGHRS and CDR2 YFSETQ. The CDR3 spans 16 residues. Trimming left V 5 bases short and J 2 bases short, with 19 bases between. The CDR3 DNA reads TGCGCCAGCAGTTCGCTACAGGGCGGAGCTAACACTGAAGCTTTCTTT. Translated: CASSSLQGGANTEAFF.

The chain has TRBV19 and TRBJ2-7, with D tentatively TRBD1 (6 bases). Between the trimmed V and J ends, which lost 3 bases and 3 bases, there was a span of 15 bases. The V gene's germline CDR1 is LNHDA and CDR2 SQIVND (reference sequence). The CDR3 spans 15 residues. CDR3 amino acids: CASSISGTLNYEQYF. CDR3 in DNA: TGTGCCAGTAGTATCTCCGGGACACTCAACTACGAGCAGTACTTC. Full variable domain (remainder filled in from reference TRBV19 and TRBJ2-7): DGGITQSPKYLFRKEGQNVTLSCEQNLNHDAMYWYRQDPGQGLRLIYYSQIVNDFQKGDIAEGYSVSREKKESFPLTVTSAQKNPTAFYLCASSISGTLNYEQYFGPGTRLTVT.

The chain carries TRBV29-1 and TRBJ2-1; TRBD2 might be the D (5 bases). V lost 6 bases and J 1 base, leaving 19 bases between the germline ends. Per germline, CDR1 SQVTM and CDR2 ANQGSEA. CDR3 size: 16 residues. CDR3 nucleotides: TGCAGCGTCGCAAAGGACTCGGGCCCATCCTACAATGAGCAGTTCTTC. This codes for CSVAKDSGPSYNEQFF.

This chain links TRBV7-3 with TRBJ2-1; 7 bases line up with TRBD2. The germline V gene has CDR1 SGHTA and CDR2 FQGTGA. The trim removed 1 base at V and 4 bases at J, leaving 13 bases unmatched. This CDR3 has 18 residues. CDR3 sequence: CASSLRPERGTRYNEQFF. The CDR3 DNA follows: TGTGCCAGCAGCTTAAGGCCCGAGCGGGGTACAAGATACAATGAGCAGTTCTTC.

This rearrangement joins TRBV6-5 to TRBJ1-1; 7 nucleotides agree with TRBD1. V trimming: 7 bases; J trimming: 2 bases; junction bases outside the gene matches: 4. Per germline, CDR1 MNHEY and CDR2 SVGAGI. This CDR3 region has 13 residues. CDR3 loop: CASINRGNTEAFF. The DNA of the CDR3 is TGTGCCAGCATCAACAGGGGAAACACTGAAGCTTTCTTT.

V usage is TRBV4-1 and J usage is TRBJ1-5, with 7 bases that match TRBD1. The CDR3 is made up of 14 amino acids. J gave up 7 bases and V 1 base, and 4 bases lay outside the gene matches. Germline CDR1 is MGHRA and CDR2 is YSYEKL. CDR3 nucleotides: TGCGCCAGCAGCCAAGGACAGGGTCAACAGCCCCAGCATTTT. Residues: CASSQGQGQQPQHF.

The chain uses TRBV10-3 and TRBJ1-5, with D uncertain. The length of the CDR3 is 14 residues. The ends were cut back, 4 bases at V and 4 bases at J, with 11 bases in the middle. CDR1 ENHRY and CDR2 SYGVKD come from the germline V gene. The CDR3 reads CAISAREANQPQHF. CDR3 coding DNA: TGTGCCATCAGTGCTCGGGAGGCAAATCAGCCCCAGCATTTT.

This clone was detected a few times. The V and J genes are TRBV7-9 and TRBJ2-2; TRBD2 might be the D (6 bases). Germline V gene data show CDR1 as SEHNR and CDR2 as FQNEAQ (reference sequence). V was cut by 0 bases and J by 4 bases, with 15 bases left in between. This CDR3 is 17 amino acids long. For the CDR3, the DNA is TGTGCCAGCAGCTTAGCGTTCGGGGAGGTCACCACCGGGGAGCTGTTTTTT. This translates into CASSLAFGEVTTGELFF. The whole variable domain, remainder taken from reference TRBV7-9 and TRBJ2-2, is DTGVSQNPRHKITKRGQNVTFRCDPISEHNRLYWYRQTLGQGPEFLTYFQNEAQLEKSRLLSDRFSAERPKGSFSTLEIQRTEQGDSAMYLCASSLAFGEVTTGELFFGEGSRLTVL.

The chain combines TRBV6-5 with TRBJ1-4, with 8 bases aligning to TRBD1. The CDR3 runs to 15 residues. With 0 bases clipped from V and 10 bases from J, the junction kept 7 bases outside the gene matches. Germline CDR1 reads MNHEY; CDR2 reads SVGAGI. The CDR3 sequence is CASSYSGTGLGKLFF. Written as DNA, the CDR3 is TGTGCCAGCAGTTACTCCGGGACAGGACTGGGAAAACTGTTTTTT.

V is TRBV20-1 and J is TRBJ1-1, with D maybe TRBD1 (5 bases). The CDR3 extends over 17 amino acids. Germline lookup yields CDR1 DFQATT and CDR2 SNEGSKA (reference sequence). V was shortened by 3 bases and J by 0 bases, with 20 bases between the two germline ends. CDR3 DNA: TGCAGTGCTAGTAATAGAGGGATGGGGCGCATGAACACTGAAGCTTTCTTT. Translated, it gives CSASNRGMGRMNTEAFF.

This clone has only one observation. This rearrangement joins TRBV25-1 to TRBJ1-2; 7 nucleotides align to TRBD1. Losses at the gene ends were 9 bases for V and 7 bases for J; bases not matched to a gene: 8. This CDR3 spans 12 amino acids. The germline gives CDR1 MGHDK, CDR2 SYGVNS. This CDR3 is CARQGRVGGYTF. DNA for the CDR3: TGTGCCAGACAGGGGAGAGTAGGTGGCTACACCTTC.

The genes are TRBV19 and TRBJ2-7; 9 nucleotides align to TRBD2. V was clipped by 4 bases and J by 3 bases; unmatched bases: 10. In germline, CDR1 is LNHDA, CDR2 SQIVND (reference sequence). The CDR3 has 16 amino acids. The CDR3 loop is CASSKNLAGVLYEQYF. The CDR3 nucleotides are TGTGCCAGTAGTAAAAACTTAGCGGGAGTTCTCTACGAGCAGTACTTC. The complete variable domain, with remaining parts taken from reference TRBV19 and TRBJ2-7, reads DGGITQSPKYLFRKEGQNVTLSCEQNLNHDAMYWYRQDPGQGLRLIYYSQIVNDFQKGDIAEGYSVSREKKESFPLTVTSAQKNPTAFYLCASSKNLAGVLYEQYFGPGTRLTVT.

The gene calls are TRBV9 and TRBJ1-2, with D uncertain. This CDR3 contains 14 residues. Between the trimmed V and J ends, which lost 4 bases and 6 bases, there was a span of 16 bases. Germline V gene lookup returns CDR1 SGDLS and CDR2 YYNGEE. CDR3: CASSPHQTPNGYTF. The CDR3, as DNA: TGTGCCAGCAGCCCTCATCAGACCCCCAATGGCTACACCTTC.